The clone carrying this TCR beta chain is a singleton in its sample. As yet, its antigen is unknown. This specimen belongs to a study of T cell responses to AZD1222 COVID-19 vaccine. General study results and limits: Donors skewed white British and female; clonal diversity was possibly underestimated.

CDR3 length equals 16 residues. Germline V gene lookup returns CDR1 SGHNT and CDR2 YYREEE (reference sequence). The J segment lost 4 bases and the V segment lost 1 base, leaving 7 bases of the junction unmatched. Using immunoSEQ multiplex PCR, the repertoire was profiled, and TCRdb retains in-frame clones only, with some absent. Altogether approximately 150,000 clones are present, 85% to 95% being singletons, with the ten largest covering 5% to 7%. The sequence came from an adult in good health. The sequences come from peripheral blood, collected on day 0 of AZD1222 vaccination. This chain uses TRBV5-4 with TRBJ2-3; the match to TRBD2 covers 9 bases. In DNA form, the CDR3 reads TGTGCCAGCAGCTTGAGGCGGGGGGGCCAATCAGATACGCAGTATTTT. This codes for CASSLRRGGQSDTQYF.